The clone carrying this T cell receptor (beta chain) occurred a few times. Its antigen remains unidentified. This record belongs to a study of T cell repertoires in cytomegalovirus infection. Study findings and constraints: Clonotype analysis showed dominance of the ex vivo response by HLA-C-restricted CMV-specific TCR beta clonotypes.

TCRdb independently ran MiXCR on the reads; one entry per CDR3 protein. The data hold about 770,000 distinct CDR3 sequences, with 29% observed a single time. V lost 4 bases and J 4 bases, leaving 13 bases between the germline ends. The CDR3 sequence is 13 residues long. Germline V CDR1 and CDR2: DFQATT, SNEGSKA (reference sequence). The chain couples TRBV20-1 to TRBJ1-2, with unresolved D. This sequence originates from a human donor in good health (CMV status not recorded). Some clones in this sample may be carry-over from other donors' samples. Source: cultured CD8+ T cells from PBMCs, taken from culture after CMV antigen stimulation. The CDR3 DNA follows: TGCAGTGCTAAATGGAGAGGCAGCTATGGCTACACCTTC. Its translation: CSAKWRGSYGYTF.